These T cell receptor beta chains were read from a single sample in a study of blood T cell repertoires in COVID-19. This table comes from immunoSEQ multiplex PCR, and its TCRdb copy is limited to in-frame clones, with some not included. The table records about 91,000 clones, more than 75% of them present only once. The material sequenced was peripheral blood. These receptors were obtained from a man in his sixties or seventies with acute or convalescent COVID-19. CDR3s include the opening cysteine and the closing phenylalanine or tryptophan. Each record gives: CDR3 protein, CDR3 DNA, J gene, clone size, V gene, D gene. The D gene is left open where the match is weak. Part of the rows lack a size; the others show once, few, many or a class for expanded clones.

cdr3_aa: CASSLGPTLRNYGYTF; cdr3_nt: TGTGCCAGCAGCTTGGGCCCCACCTTGAGGAACTATGGCTACACCTTC; j_call: TRBJ1-2; clone_size: NA; v_call: TRBV5-4; d_call: NA
cdr3_aa: CTSSQDGVAGGPGTDTQYF; cdr3_nt: TGCACCAGCAGCCAAGATGGGGTAGCGGGGGGCCCCGGCACAGATACGCAGTATTTT; j_call: TRBJ2-3; clone_size: few; v_call: TRBV1; d_call: NA
cdr3_aa: CASSYSSLNQPQHF; cdr3_nt: TGTGCCAGCAGTTACTCGTCCCTCAATCAGCCCCAGCATTTT; j_call: TRBJ1-5; clone_size: NA; v_call: TRBV6-5; d_call: NA
cdr3_aa: CASSRGQENTEAFF; cdr3_nt: TGCGCCAGCAGCCGAGGACAGGAGAACACTGAAGCTTTCTTT; j_call: TRBJ1-1; clone_size: NA; v_call: TRBV5-1; d_call: TRBD1
cdr3_aa: CAISGTGIKGNTIYF; cdr3_nt: TGTGCCATCAGCGGAACAGGGATTAAAGGAAACACCATATATTTT; j_call: TRBJ1-3; clone_size: NA; v_call: TRBV10-3; d_call: NA
cdr3_aa: CASSPGTKNTEAFF; cdr3_nt: TGTGCCAGTAGTCCTGGGACAAAGAACACTGAAGCTTTCTTT; j_call: TRBJ1-1; clone_size: NA; v_call: TRBV19; d_call: NA
cdr3_aa: CASSPSVYNEQFF; cdr3_nt: TGTGCCAGCAGCCCTAGCGTCTACAATGAGCAGTTCTTC; j_call: TRBJ2-1; clone_size: NA; v_call: TRBV27; d_call: NA
cdr3_aa: CASSPDRGMYQPQHF; cdr3_nt: TGTGCCAGCAGCCCAGACAGGGGAATGTACCAGCCCCAGCATTTT; j_call: TRBJ1-5; clone_size: NA; v_call: TRBV6-5; d_call: TRBD1
cdr3_aa: CASSIQASPSSGANVLTF; cdr3_nt: TGTGCCAGTAGTATACAGGCCAGTCCGAGCTCTGGGGCCAACGTCCTGACTTTC; j_call: TRBJ2-6; clone_size: NA; v_call: TRBV19; d_call: NA
cdr3_aa: CASSLGRFGGRFGGYTF; cdr3_nt: TGTGCCAGCAGTTTAGGGAGGTTCGGGGGGCGCTTTGGTGGCTACACCTTC; j_call: TRBJ1-2; clone_size: NA; v_call: TRBV27; d_call: NA
cdr3_aa: CATVGQHKNIQYF; cdr3_nt: TGTGCCACCGTGGGACAGCACAAAAACATTCAGTACTTC; j_call: TRBJ2-4; clone_size: NA; v_call: TRBV21-1; d_call: NA
cdr3_aa: CASSLAQGGGGELFF; cdr3_nt: TGCGCCAGCAGCTTGGCGCAGGGAGGGGGCGGGGAGCTGTTTTTT; j_call: TRBJ2-2; clone_size: NA; v_call: TRBV5-1; d_call: NA
cdr3_aa: CASSPTSGSADTQYF; cdr3_nt: TGTGCCAGCAGCCCGACTAGCGGGAGCGCAGATACGCAGTATTTT; j_call: TRBJ2-3; clone_size: NA; v_call: TRBV5-5; d_call: TRBD2
cdr3_aa: CASSVAGSYEQYF; cdr3_nt: TGTGCCAGCAGCGTTGCAGGGTCCTACGAGCAGTACTTC; j_call: TRBJ2-7; clone_size: NA; v_call: TRBV5-6; d_call: NA
cdr3_aa: CASSARTGETYNTEAFF; cdr3_nt: TGTGCCAGCAGCGCTAGGACAGGCGAAACTTATAACACTGAAGCTTTCTTT; j_call: TRBJ1-1; clone_size: NA; v_call: TRBV3-1/TRBV3-2; d_call: TRBD1
cdr3_aa: CASSPRSGRTYEQYF; cdr3_nt: TGCGCCAGCAGCCCCCGAAGCGGGAGGACTTACGAGCAGTACTTC; j_call: TRBJ2-7; clone_size: NA; v_call: TRBV4-1; d_call: TRBD2
cdr3_aa: CASRLPGQQYQPQHF; cdr3_nt: TGTGCCAGCAGACTGCCGGGACAGCAATATCAGCCCCAGCATTTT; j_call: TRBJ1-5; clone_size: NA; v_call: TRBV11-2; d_call: TRBD1
cdr3_aa: CASNGQGTDTQYF; cdr3_nt: TGTGCCAGCAACGGACAGGGAACAGATACGCAGTATTTT; j_call: TRBJ2-3; clone_size: few; v_call: TRBV2; d_call: TRBD1